This T cell receptor (beta chain) was documented in a study of cytomegalovirus exposure and HLA in healthy donors. Whole-study findings and limits: More clonal expansion characterized HLA-associated TCR beta chains than equally common others in a later analysis. The authors later found most CMV-associated TCR beta chains appeared HLA-restricted.

Points on this clone: Antigen unknown.

PCR used 60 Vbeta primers and 13 Jbeta primers. Data came from immunoSEQ multiplex PCR; TCRdb stores just in-frame clones and leaves some out. The table shows about 99,000 clones, with 66% occurring only once. This sequence was found in a woman in her fifties or sixties in good health and CMV-seronegative. The sequencing input was PBMCs.

DNA for the CDR3: TGTGCCAGCAGCCTGGGATATAGCGCCTACGAGCAGTACTTC. Translated: CASSLGYSAYEQYF. The genes are TRBV7-2 and TRBJ2-7; D might be TRBD2 (5 bases). CDR3 length equals 14 residues. The germline gives CDR1 SGHTA, CDR2 FQGNSA. V shed 5 bases and J shed 2 bases, with 13 bases lying between them.